This TCR beta chain was captured in a study of shared clonotypes between healthy human individuals (dated by TCRdb to the early 2020s). For context, the study as a whole: The cohort comprised a couple of women and a few men aged 18 to 49 years. Per donor, three plates each were used for CD4 naive and CD4 memory, two for CD8 naive, and one for CD8 memory. To estimate repertoire size and how much clonotypes are shared between individuals, the study performed deep sequencing of blood TCR repertoires from 4 to 6 healthy adults. Libraries were prepared and TCR repertoires were sequenced by different laboratories using diverse techniques, in order to increase sequencing depth and limit assay-specific biases. Each donor's leukapheresis produced roughly between roughly 0.85 and 9 billion PBMCs. The paper as a whole reports these results and caveats: Pairwise subsampling led to the expectation that sequencing depth would affect the degree of clonotype sharing among donors. Sampling was restricted to blood, and TCR repertoires in tissues likely differ from the TCR repertoires found in blood. Estimated clonotype richness was generally larger for naive than for memory subsets. Incomplete sequencing was indicated by rarefaction of sorted-subset datasets, despite the large sequencing depth. The small number of donors limited the genetic and exposure-history diversity represented. Across a few donors, about 4.5% of naive CD4, approximately 4% of naive CD8, around 2.5% of memory CD4, and 0.4% of memory CD8 clonotypes were shared. Higher generation probabilities were observed for clonotypes shared by all four sorted-subset donors than for non-shared clonotypes.

The donors were healthy, HIV-negative adults who had no recently reported acute infections or vaccinations. Every donor was a Caucasian adult residing in Nashville, Tennessee, USA. CD4+ T cells were enriched by magnetic negative selection, after which naive cells were positively selected on CD45RA and the negative fraction was taken as the memory subset. Blood was collected by leukapheresis, and PBMCs were isolated by Ficoll-Histopaque density gradient centrifugation and then cryopreserved in liquid nitrogen vapor phase. Purity and quantity of every magnetically sorted T cell population were checked by analytical flow cytometry. From each sorted fraction, genomic DNA was isolated and quantified by UV absorbance on a Nanodrop 2000c. With regard to this clone: Its target antigen remains unknown. No much larger clone is present one base from it, and per-base qualities are unavailable.

Using the deep immunoSEQ assay, multiplex PCR amplified TCR CDR3 regions from genomic DNA. For each cell subset, the extracted genomic DNA was distributed evenly across all wells of several immunoSEQ 96-well plates, and each plate served as one replicate. Each replicate PCR for sorted subsets received roughly 0.2 ug genomic DNA, equal to some 32,000 T cell genomes. Purified libraries were quantified with a Qubit 3.0 fluorometer, sized on a Bioanalyzer 2100, and re-quantified with the KAPA Library Quantification kit. Each immunoSEQ 96-well plate was sequenced on its own single-read 150-cycle Illumina NextSeq 550 flow cell. On the study's bioinformatics: Because the immunoSEQ output included only junctional sequences and no quality scores, the filtering could not be the same as the filtering used for full-length reads. Sequences were annotated with PyIR, a Python wrapper for IgBLAST v1.9, and V/J genes and CDR3 were assigned using IMGT germline references. Reads were filtered out if the reads had weak V/J assignments (E-value above 1e-6), no CDR3, stop codons, out-of-frame junctions, or ambiguous translated residues. A V3J clonotype was defined by an identical inferred V gene, J gene, and CDR3 amino acid sequence. To compute the percentage overlap between repertoires, the number of shared unique clonotypes was divided by the size of the smaller repertoire. RTK rarefaction, the Chao1 estimator, and Recon v2.1 estimates of unobserved clonotypes were used to assess repertoire richness. OLGA was used to compute generation probabilities for all TCRbeta clonotypes that the gDNA method yielded from four donors. Drawn from immuneACCESS, this table holds only the in-frame rearrangements with V and J called that TCRdb kept. Clones are partly lost; checked studies trace under half to an unresolved V gene and leave the rest unexplained. Clonal size and the V and J genes are those of that table, whereas D and trimming came from the DNA. For this sample there are a few million clones; 85% to 95% appear just once. The top ten clonotypes cover over 0.12% of the sample.

The V end loses 1 base and the J end loses 0 bases, and a stretch of 11 bases separates them. The germline V gene specifies SGHDT as CDR1 and YYEEEE as CDR2. The CDR3 spans 16 residues, from the cysteine through the phenylalanine. Only the CDR3 region is kept as DNA, spanning 48 bases read in frame from base 1. This TCR was recovered from a man aged 18 to 30 in good health. The chain couples TRBV5-6 to TRBJ2-4; the D assignment is uncertain and may be TRBD1 or TRBD2, with 5 bases supporting each. The material sequenced was naive CD4+ T cells sorted from blood. Sample cell subset or site, as interpreted from the label and publication: CD45RA+ positively selected. The nucleotide sequence reads TGTGCCAGCAGCTTGTTTGTGGGGGTAGCCAAAAACATTCAGTACTTC. It translates to CASSLFVGVAKNIQYF.